This T cell receptor (beta chain) appears in the sequencing data of a study of blood T cells in healthy people across ages. Broader study findings: Diversity estimated from one million T cells was considered an underestimate.

Donors were systemically healthy Caucasian individuals from Russia aged roughly 6 to 90 years. Ten or more counts support this clonotype. Its cognate antigen is unknown. The length of the CDR3 is 15 residues. Germline V gene lookup returns CDR1 SGHRS and CDR2 YFSETQ. The J segment lost 14 bases and the V segment lost 2 bases, leaving 13 bases of the junction unmatched. A second PCR, run for about 7 to 11 cycles, used a sample-barcoded 5' primer plus a J-beta primer mix. TCRdb reprocessed the 5' RACE reads via MiXCR and lists one record per CDR3 protein. Of fewer than 950,000 distinct CDR3 sequences detected, roughly 50% appear once; the ten largest clones hold 41%.

This receptor was taken from a man older than 75 in good health. The chain joins TRBV5-1 to TRBJ2-3, with 11 positions matching TRBD2. Sequencing was done on a sample of blood. The CDR3 protein is CASSLLAGASRYAYF. In DNA form, the CDR3 reads TGCGCCAGCAGCTTACTAGCGGGAGCTTCCAGATACGCGTATTTT.